Below are 25 T cell receptor beta chains sequenced from a single sample in a study of spatial heterogeneity in lung cancer. MiXCR, applied by TCRdb to the 5' RACE reads, yields one record per CDR3 protein. The sample consists of about 16,000 distinct CDR3 sequences, roughly 5% of them appearing once. Overall study findings and caveats: Expanded intratumoral alpha and beta TCR counts tracked tumor mutation counts.

These receptors' targets are unknown. The time point here: sample taken at primary tumor resection. The source was lung tumor tissue, collected at surgery. Receptor source: a female donor with early-stage non-small cell lung cancer.

A word on this clonotype: This beta chain is an off-target read within a library intended for alpha chains, so its frequency means little. The rearrangement links TRBV13 to TRBJ2-1, with 10 bases identical to TRBD1. Germline V gene lookup returns CDR1 PRHDT and CDR2 FYEKMQ (reference sequence). CDR3 length: 16 amino acids. V shed 4 bases and J 4 bases; nucleotides not matched to a gene: 7. The CDR3 nucleotides read TGTGCCAGCAGCTCTCAACGGGACAGGGGATACAATGAGCAGTTCTTC. The encoded protein is CASSSQRDRGYNEQFF.

This clonotype was picked up many times. This beta chain appears as a stray read in a library generated for alpha chains; its size is not informative. V usage is TRBV29-1 and J usage is TRBJ2-3, with 7 bases identical to TRBD2. The germline gives CDR1 SQVTM, CDR2 ANQGSEA. The CDR3 is made up of 15 amino acids. Trimming took 5 bases from V and 1 from J; bases not matched to a gene: 9. CDR3 in amino acids: CSVKGQLAGTDTQYF. In DNA, the CDR3 is TGCAGCGTTAAAGGCCAGCTAGCGGGCACAGATACGCAGTATTTT.

This clonotype counts as medium-sized. Since the library was made to target alpha chains, this beta chain is a stray read and its abundance is not meaningful. V usage is TRBV9 and J usage is TRBJ2-1, with unresolved D. The length of the CDR3 is 15 residues. Trimming took 0 bases from V and 8 from J, leaving 15 bases between them. Germline lookup yields CDR1 SGDLS and CDR2 YYNGEE. CDR3 protein: CASSVGPARNHEQFF. In nucleotides, the CDR3 is TGTGCCAGCAGCGTAGGGCCAGCGAGAAATCATGAGCAGTTCTTC.

This clonotype was detected ten times or more. Because this beta chain is a stray read in a library intended to capture alpha chains, its abundance should not be given much weight. The chain links TRBV3-1 to TRBJ2-2, with D perhaps being TRBD1 or TRBD2 (5 bases each). Germline CDR1 is LGHDT and CDR2 is YNNKEL (reference sequence). The V end lost 3 bases, the J end lost 3 bases, and 17 bases lay between the germline ends. This CDR3 region has 17 residues. The CDR3 reads CASSHSGPPADTGELFF. DNA of the CDR3: TGTGCCAGCAGCCATTCGGGGCCCCCCGCGGACACCGGGGAGCTGTTTTTT. Looking up the rest from reference TRBV3-1 and TRBJ2-2 gives the full variable domain: DTAVSQTPKYLVTQMGNDKSIKCEQNLGHDTMYWYKQDSKKFLKIMFSYNNKELIINETVPNRFSPKSPDKAHLNLHINSLELGDSAVYFCASSHSGPPADTGELFFGEGSRLTVL.

This clonotype was recorded a few times. This beta chain slipped into a library made for alpha chains as a stray read, so its size is not meaningful. The V and J genes are TRBV5-1 and TRBJ2-6; D is perhaps TRBD1 (6 bases). This CDR3 has 15 residues. CDR1 and CDR2 from the germline V gene are SGHRS and YFSETQ. The V end was cut by 3 bases, the J end by 2 bases, with 9 bases between. CDR3 amino acids: CASSSPGAGANVLTF. CDR3 nucleotides: TGCGCCAGCAGCTCCCCAGGGGCTGGGGCCAACGTCCTGACTTTC. Looking up the rest from reference TRBV5-1 and TRBJ2-6 gives the full variable domain: KAGVTQTPRYLIKTRGQQVTLSCSPISGHRSVSWYQQTPGQGLQFLFEYFSETQRNKGNFPGRFSGRQFSNSRSEMNVSTLELGDSALYLCASSSPGAGANVLTFGAGSRLTVL.

This clonotype was counted many times. The size of this beta chain means little, since it is a stray read in a library made for alpha chains. The V gene is TRBV20-1, the J gene TRBJ2-5, with D hard to call. V dropped 1 base and J dropped 2 bases, with 20 bases sitting between them. In germline, CDR1 is DFQATT, CDR2 SNEGSKA (reference sequence). This CDR3 comprises 17 residues. The CDR3 DNA sequence: TGCAGTGCTAGAGGGTCCCTAGGAGCCCGCGTACAAGAGACCCAGTACTTC. The encoded protein is CSARGSLGARVQETQYF.

This clonotype was observed at least ten times. This beta chain is a stray sequence in a library constructed for alpha chains; its clone size is not meaningful. The chain joins TRBV12-3 or TRBV12-4 to TRBJ1-2; D possibly corresponds to TRBD1 (5 bases). V was shortened by 7 bases and J by 2 bases, with 11 bases between the two germline ends. This CDR3 is built from 13 residues. CDR3 bases: TGTGCCAGCAAGGTCGGACACAACTATGGCTACACCTTC. It translates to CASKVGHNYGYTF.

Sample share makes this clonotype medium-sized. This beta chain slipped into a library made for alpha chains as a stray read, so its size is not meaningful. The rearrangement joins TRBV6-5 to TRBJ1-2; 8 nucleotides match TRBD1. Germline V CDR1 and CDR2: MNHEY, SVGAGI. The CDR3 consists of 13 residues. Trimming cost V 0 bases and J 7 bases; bases outside gene matches: 1. CDR3 nucleotides: TGTGCCAGCAGTTACTCCGGGACAGGTGGCTACACCTTC. This sequence encodes CASSYSGTGGYTF.

This clonotype was detected ten times or more. This beta chain is a stray sequence in a library constructed for alpha chains; its clone size is not meaningful. The rearrangement uses TRBV5-1 and TRBJ1-1, with 10 bases identical to TRBD1. This CDR3 comprises 14 residues. V gave up 2 bases and J gave up 3 bases; unmatched junction bases: 1. The germline CDR1 and CDR2 sequences are SGHRS and YFSETQ. The CDR3, as DNA: TGCGCCAGCAGCTTTGGACAGGGGGACACTGAAGCTTTCTTT. As protein: CASSFGQGDTEAFF. Combining the CDR3 with reference TRBV5-1 and TRBJ1-1 gives the whole variable domain KAGVTQTPRYLIKTRGQQVTLSCSPISGHRSVSWYQQTPGQGLQFLFEYFSETQRNKGNFPGRFSGRQFSNSRSEMNVSTLELGDSALYLCASSFGQGDTEAFFGQGTRLTVV.

This clonotype was detected ten times or more. This beta chain is off target for a library built for alpha chains, so its abundance means little. The V call is TRBV23-1, the J call TRBJ2-1; TRBD1 matches 10 bases. TRBV23-1 is designated an ORF whose function remains uncertain. V lost 11 bases, J lost 6 bases, and 4 bases stayed unmatched. The CDR3 length is 12 residues. CDR3 amino acids: CARWTGGNEQFF. The CDR3 DNA sequence: TGCGCCCGCTGGACAGGGGGCAATGAGCAGTTCTTC.

This clonotype has at least ten counts. This beta chain slipped into a library made for alpha chains as a stray read, so its size is not meaningful. J is TRBJ2-2 and V is TRBV9; D is unclear. The CDR3 runs to 16 residues. V lost 1 base to trimming and J lost 0 bases, with 10 bases between them. Germline values: CDR1 SGDLS, CDR2 YYNGEE. CDR3: CASSVLWNANTGELFF. The CDR3 coding sequence is TGTGCCAGCAGCGTACTTTGGAACGCGAACACCGGGGAGCTGTTTTTT. Full variable domain (remainder filled in from reference TRBV9 and TRBJ2-2): DSGVTQTPKHLITATGQRVTLRCSPRSGDLSVYWYQQSLDQGLQFLIQYYNGEERAKGNILERFSAQQFPDLHSELNLSSLELGDSALYFCASSVLWNANTGELFFGEGSRLTVL.

The table lists this clonotype with many counts. This beta chain represents an off-target read in a library built for alpha chains; its size is of limited meaning. The chain couples TRBV2 to TRBJ1-5; 7 bases are a match to TRBD1. V gave up 7 bases and J gave up 1 base; unmatched junction bases: 7. Germline CDR1 and CDR2: SNHLY and FYNNEI. This CDR3 region has 15 residues. DNA for the CDR3: TGTGCCAGCACCCAGGGGGACATAAGCAATCAGCCCCAGCATTTT. Its translation is CASTQGDISNQPQHF.

This clonotype was seen ten or more times. This beta chain is an off-target read within a library intended for alpha chains, so its frequency means little. The chain joins TRBV27 to TRBJ2-7; 7 bases align to TRBD2. The junction had 9 bases not matched to a gene; V was cut back by 5 bases and J by 2 bases. This CDR3 spans 15 amino acids. The germline gives CDR1 MNHEY, CDR2 SMNVEV (reference sequence). CDR3: CASSPVAGAPYEQYF. The CDR3 nucleotides are TGTGCCAGCAGTCCGGTGGCGGGAGCCCCCTACGAGCAGTACTTC.

For this clonotype: Since it is a stray read in a library aimed at alpha chains, this beta chain has a size that is not meaningful. This chain joins TRBV7-6 and TRBJ2-7; no clear D gene. The CDR3 loop spans 13 amino acids. V was clipped by 5 bases and J by 2 bases, with 10 bases between them. The germline V gene encodes CDR1 SGHVS and CDR2 FNYEAQ. This chain's CDR3 is CASSPYITYEQYF. The CDR3 DNA reads as TGTGCCAGCAGCCCCTACATTACCTACGAGCAGTACTTC. Using reference TRBV7-6 and TRBJ2-7 for the parts outside the CDR3, the full variable domain is GAGVSQSPRYKVTKRGQDVALRCDPISGHVSLYWYRQALGQGPEFLTYFNYEAQQDKSGLPNDRFSAERPEGSISTLTIQRTEQRDSAMYRCASSPYITYEQYFGPGTRLTVT.

This clonotype occurred many times. Within a library made for alpha chains, this beta chain is off target, and its count is uninformative. The chain recombines TRBV5-1 with TRBJ2-5; D ambiguous. CDR3 size: 13 residues. Trimming stripped 1 base from V and 1 base from J, with 5 bases between. Germline CDR1 is SGHRS and CDR2 is YFSETQ. The CDR3 reads CASSLFLQETQYF. CDR3 DNA: TGCGCCAGCAGCTTGTTCCTCCAAGAGACCCAGTACTTC.

In its sample, this clonotype was seen many times. Within a library made for alpha chains, this beta chain is off target, and its count is uninformative. The V gene is TRBV20-1, the J gene TRBJ1-4; D perhaps matches TRBD1 (5 bases). The CDR3 totals 11 residues. Germline CDR1 DFQATT, CDR2 SNEGSKA (reference sequence). V was trimmed by 5 bases and J by 7 bases, leaving 8 bases between them. The CDR3 sequence: CSAVTGEKLFF. As DNA, the CDR3 is TGCAGTGCTGTCACAGGTGAAAAACTGTTTTTT.

In this sample, this clonotype turned up many times. For a library built for alpha chains, this beta chain is a stray read; little rests on its size. V gene TRBV6-2 or TRBV6-3 combines with J gene TRBJ1-2; D is uncertain. The CDR3 is 15 residues long. CDR1 and CDR2 from the germline V gene are MNHEY and SVGEGT. Trimming removed 8 bases from V and 8 bases from J, with 24 bases in between. The DNA of the CDR3 is TGTGCCAGCCGGCCTGACTACAGTACGGAGGCCGGCTACACCTTC. Its translation: CASRPDYSTEAGYTF.

As regards this clonotype: As an off-target read in a library built for alpha chains, this beta chain has a frequency of little significance. The rearrangement links TRBV14 to TRBJ2-6; 8 nucleotides agree with TRBD1. V shed 2 bases, J shed 0 bases, and the junction held 3 bases outside the gene matches. The germline V gene encodes CDR1 SGHDN and CDR2 FVKESK. CDR3 size: 17 residues. CDR3 nucleotides: TGTGCCAGCAGCCAAACAGGGGGTTACTCTGGGGCCAACGTCCTGACTTTC. Amino acid sequence: CASSQTGGYSGANVLTF.

This clonotype was found a few times. Because this beta chain is a stray read in a library intended to capture alpha chains, its abundance should not be given much weight. The chain joins TRBV20-1 to TRBJ1-4; D possibly corresponds to TRBD1 (5 bases). The germline V gene encodes CDR1 DFQATT and CDR2 SNEGSKA (reference sequence). The V gene lost 3 bases and the J gene lost 8 bases, with 16 bases spanning the gap. The CDR3 contains 14 residues. CDR3 nucleotide sequence: TGCAGTGCTAGTCAGTCAGGGAAGGGGGAAAAACTGTTTTTT. Amino acid sequence: CSASQSGKGEKLFF.

The sample holds many counts of this clonotype. This beta chain is an off-target read within a library intended for alpha chains, so its frequency means little. J is TRBJ1-5 and V is TRBV28; D not resolved. The CDR3 runs to 13 residues. Germline-derived CDR1 and CDR2 are MDHEN and SYDVKM. V lost 8 bases and J 0 bases, leaving 8 bases between the germline ends. CDR3: CASGSDSNQPQHF. DNA of the CDR3: TGTGCCAGCGGATCAGATAGCAATCAGCCCCAGCATTTT.

By sample fraction, this clonotype is medium-sized. In a library made to pick up alpha chains, this beta chain is a stray read with a size that means little. This sequence joins TRBV5-1 and TRBJ2-1; TRBD2 matches at 10 bases. The germline V gene has CDR1 SGHRS and CDR2 YFSETQ. Trimming removed 3 bases from V and 9 bases from J; junction bases left unmatched: 6. This CDR3 has 14 amino acids. The CDR3 DNA reads TGCGCCAGCAGCTCTAGCGGGAGTAGCCTTGAGCAGTTCTTC. Residues: CASSSSGSSLEQFF.

This clonotype was counted ten times or more. This beta chain appears as a stray read in a library generated for alpha chains; its size is not informative. This chain links TRBV11-2 with TRBJ2-5; D is unresolved. With 4 bases removed from V and 2 bases from J, the gap between germline ends came to 8 bases. Germline V gene sequence: CDR1 SGHAT, CDR2 FQNNGV. CDR3 size: 13 residues. The CDR3 bases are TGTGCCAGCAGCTCGTTCTTACAAGAGACCCAGTACTTC. Residues: CASSSFLQETQYF.

This clonotype rates as medium-sized. A library made for alpha chains picked up this beta chain off target, so its size means little. The rearrangement uses TRBV7-9 and TRBJ2-7, with 9 nucleotides matching TRBD1. Looked up from germline, CDR1 is SEHNR and CDR2 is FQNEAQ (reference sequence). J gave up 4 bases and V 4 bases, and 5 bases lay outside the gene matches. CDR3 size: 14 residues. This chain's CDR3 is CASSSRDREYEQYF. CDR3 nucleotides: TGTGCCAGCAGCTCCAGGGACAGGGAATACGAGCAGTACTTC.

This clonotype showed up many times. This beta chain appears as a stray read in a library generated for alpha chains; its size is not informative. The chain employs TRBV10-3 and TRBJ2-1, with D possibly TRBD2 on 5 matching bases. The CDR3 is made up of 13 amino acids. The germline CDR1 and CDR2 sequences are ENHRY and SYGVKD. Trimming left V 8 bases short and J 2 bases short, with 10 bases between. The CDR3 sequence is CAIQRETYNEQFF. The CDR3 region has the DNA TGTGCCATCCAAAGGGAGACCTACAATGAGCAGTTCTTC.

This clonotype was counted ten times or more. The library was prepared for alpha chains; this beta chain is a stray read, so its frequency means little. The chain is built from TRBV14 and TRBJ1-2; D not certain. The V end lost 1 base, the J end lost 8 bases, and 5 bases lay between the germline ends. The CDR3 is 11 residues long. Germline V CDR1 and CDR2: SGHDN, FVKESK. The CDR3 is CASSQAGGYTF. The CDR3 DNA follows: TGTGCCAGCAGCCAAGCTGGCGGCTACACCTTC.